The TCR delta chain under discussion was sequenced for a study of gamma-delta T cells after stem cell transplantation. This CDR3 region has 20 residues. Germline V lookup: CDR1 GEAIGNYY, CDR2 EKD. Remarks on this clone: An end of the junction does not agree with germline; a read error may underlie this.

TCRdb re-called the RT-PCR reads through CATT. Here the sample spans around 680 delta-chain clones, around 59% being singletons. V is TRDV2 and J is TRDJ3; 12 nucleotides match TRDD3. The TCR comes from a human donor. It is not recorded whose cells these are; they may come from a transplant donor. The specimen was gamma-delta T cells. CDR3 DNA: TGTGCCTGTGACACATCTGGGGGATACGAGAGCTCCTGTGACACCCGACCGATGTTTTTC. It specifies CACDTSGGYESSCDTRPMFF.